The clone carrying this TCR beta chain was counted ten times or more. Its antigen is unknown. The sample is drawn from a study of T cell repertoires in cytomegalovirus infection. CDR1 and CDR2 from the germline V gene are MDHEN and SYDVKM. This CDR3 has 14 amino acids. V shed 7 bases and J 4 bases; nucleotides not matched to a gene: 7. Findings and limits, study-wide: HLA-C-restricted CMV-specific TCR beta clonotypes prevailed in the ex vivo response.

TCRdb reanalysed the reads using MiXCR and keeps one entry per CDR3 protein. The sample lists about 250,000 distinct CDR3 sequences; roughly 6.5% were seen once. This chain uses TRBV28 with TRBJ2-1; TRBD2 aligns across 7 bases. The receptor was derived from a human donor in good health (CMV status not recorded). Some clones in this sample may be carry-over from other donors' samples. Sequencing was carried out using PBMCs. The CDR3: CASIGGTGYNEQFF. The CDR3 DNA reads as TGTGCCAGCATCGGGGGGACCGGTTACAATGAGCAGTTCTTC.